This T cell receptor (beta chain) was observed in a study of cytomegalovirus exposure and HLA in healthy donors. Across the whole study: A data release that came early held tens of millions of unique TCRs from HLA-typed donors. Regarding the study as a whole: With DRB1 most and HLA-C fewest, TCR association rates differed between HLA loci in a later analysis. The classifier, whose performance was assessed in both the original and validation cohorts, reportedly diagnosed cytomegalovirus status with high specificity and sensitivity. Because they were indistinguishable, some V segments, including TRBV6-2 and TRBV6-3, were excluded.

Concerning this clone itself: Its antigen is not known.

Germline V gives CDR1 SQVTM, CDR2 ANQGSEA. CDR3 size: 14 residues. V lost 7 bases to trimming and J lost 5 bases; unmatched junction nucleotides: 8. With 60 Vbeta and 13 Jbeta primers, the PCR was carried out. Here immunoSEQ multiplex PCR was the method, and the copy in TCRdb shows in-frame clones only, minus some. The sample lists about 180,000 clones, 70% to 80% seen once, with around 2.4% in the top ten. This receptor was taken from a man between 60 and 75 years old in good health and CMV-seronegative. The chain is built from TRBV29-1 and TRBJ2-1; 10 positions agree with TRBD1. The sample consisted of PBMCs. CDR3 amino acids: CSAPRGQGNNEQFF. CDR3 DNA sequence: TGCAGCGCCCCAAGGGGACAGGGGAACAATGAGCAGTTCTTC.